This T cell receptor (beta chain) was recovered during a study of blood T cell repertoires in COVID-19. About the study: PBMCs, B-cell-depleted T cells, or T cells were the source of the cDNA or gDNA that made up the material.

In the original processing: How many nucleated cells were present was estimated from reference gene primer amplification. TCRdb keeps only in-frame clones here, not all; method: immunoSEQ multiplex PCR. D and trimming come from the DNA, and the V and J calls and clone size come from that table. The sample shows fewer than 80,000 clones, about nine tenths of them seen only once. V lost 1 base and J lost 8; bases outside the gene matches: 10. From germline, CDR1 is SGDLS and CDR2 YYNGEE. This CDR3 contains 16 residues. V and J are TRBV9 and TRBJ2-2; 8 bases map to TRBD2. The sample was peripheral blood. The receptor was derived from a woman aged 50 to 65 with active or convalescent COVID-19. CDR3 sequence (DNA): TGTGCCAGCAGCGTAAGTGGTACTAGCGGAGCTGGGGAGCTGTTTTTT. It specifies CASSVSGTSGAGELFF.